This TCR beta chain is from a study of blood T cell repertoires in COVID-19. At the level of the study: Acute and convalescent COVID-19 samples came from the United States, Italy and Spain.

Profiled with immunoSEQ multiplex PCR; TCRdb holds only in-frame clones, not every one. The sample lists about 150,000 clones; approximately 86% were seen once. Sequenced: peripheral blood. The receptor was derived from a woman aged 55-70 years with active or convalescent COVID-19.

DNA for the CDR3: TGTGCCATCAATCGAGAAGGAGAGGGGGTAGGGAATGAGCAGTTCTTC. Translated: CAINREGEGVGNEQFF. The rearrangement joins TRBV10-3 to TRBJ2-1, with a possible D match to TRBD1 (6 bases). Germline loops: CDR1 ENHRY, CDR2 SYGVKD. Trimming left V 7 bases short and J 7 bases short, with 23 bases between. The CDR3 loop spans 16 amino acids.